This entry lists 22 T cell receptor beta chains sequenced from one sample in a study of blood T cell repertoires in COVID-19. Here immunoSEQ multiplex PCR was the method, and the copy in TCRdb shows in-frame clones only, minus some. This sample has approximately 280,000 clones, with over 75% found just once. Sequenced: peripheral blood. The receptors derive from a woman in her 70s with acute or convalescent COVID-19.

The CDR3 DNA reads TGTGCCTGGAGTGCAGGGGGATCCGGCAATCAGCCCCAGCATTTT. Residues: CAWSAGGSGNQPQHF. The chain is built from TRBV30 and TRBJ1-5; 7 bases align to TRBD1. V shed 1 base and J 2 bases; nucleotides not matched to a gene: 5. The CDR3 length is 15 residues. The germline gives CDR1 GTSNPN, CDR2 SVGIG (reference sequence).

This chain links TRBV13 with TRBJ2-4, with 10 bases identical to TRBD1. Germline-derived CDR1 and CDR2 are PRHDT and FYEKMQ (reference sequence). J was trimmed by 15 bases and V by 4 bases; bases with no gene match: 6. The CDR3 runs to 12 residues. This CDR3 is CASSWGQGPRYF. The DNA of the CDR3 is TGTGCCAGCAGCTGGGGACAGGGGCCTCGGTACTTC.

This chain links TRBV5-6 with TRBJ1-2; D might be TRBD1 (6 bases). The germline gives CDR1 SGHDT, CDR2 YYEEEE. CDR3 length: 15 residues. V lost 0 bases, J lost 3 bases, and 12 bases lay in between. The CDR3 loop is CASSLGGGIHYGYTF. DNA for the CDR3: TGTGCCAGCAGCTTGGGAGGGGGAATTCACTATGGCTACACCTTC.

The V call is TRBV5-1, the J call TRBJ1-2; 8 nucleotides line up with TRBD1. This CDR3 spans 14 amino acids. The germline V gene encodes CDR1 SGHRS and CDR2 YFSETQ. V lost 4 bases to trimming and J lost 8 bases; unmatched junction nucleotides: 10. The CDR3: CASSLGPGQVGYTF. For the CDR3, the DNA is TGCGCCAGCAGCCTGGGACCGGGACAGGTGGGCTACACCTTC.

This rearrangement joins TRBV7-9 to TRBJ1-1; D gene unclear. The ends were cut back, 1 base at V and 8 bases at J, with 11 bases in the middle. The germline V gene encodes CDR1 SEHNR and CDR2 FQNEAQ (reference sequence). CDR3 length: 13 residues. CDR3 in amino acids: CASSLGGQQEAFF. The CDR3 coding sequence is TGTGCCAGCAGCTTAGGAGGCCAGCAAGAAGCTTTCTTT.

The chain couples TRBV3-1 (or the pseudogene TRBV3-2) to TRBJ2-2; the D is unclear. Deletions cut 2 bases from V and 4 bases from J, with 8 bases between. CDR3 length: 14 residues. Germline CDR1 is LGHDT and CDR2 is YNNKEL (reference sequence). CDR3 amino acids: CASSQPLITGELFF. CDR3 DNA: TGTGCCAGCAGCCAACCACTTATCACCGGGGAGCTGTTTTTT.

The DNA for the CDR3 is TGTGCCAGCAGCTTCACAGGGGTCTATGGCTACACCTTC. Its translation is CASSFTGVYGYTF. The chain joins TRBV5-4 to TRBJ1-2; 7 positions agree with TRBD1. The CDR3 totals 13 residues. The V and J ends lost 2 bases and 4 bases, in that order; junction bases with no gene match: 2. From germline, CDR1 is SGHNT and CDR2 YYREEE (reference sequence).

The gene calls are TRBV9 and TRBJ1-1; tentative D call: TRBD1 (6 bases). Germline CDR1 and CDR2: SGDLS and YYNGEE. V was trimmed by 3 bases and J by 5 bases, leaving 26 bases between them. The CDR3 has 18 amino acids. The CDR3 sequence: CASSARSRELAGDTEAFF. The DNA for the CDR3 is TGTGCCAGCAGCGCACGTAGCAGGGAGTTGGCAGGGGATACTGAAGCTTTCTTT. Variable domain in full (rest from reference TRBV9 and TRBJ1-1): DSGVTQTPKHLITATGQRVTLRCSPRSGDLSVYWYQQSLDQGLQFLIQYYNGEERAKGNILERFSAQQFPDLHSELNLSSLELGDSALYFCASSARSRELAGDTEAFFGQGTRLTVV.

This clone has just a few counts. The chain joins TRBV19 to TRBJ1-1; possible D gene TRBD1, 5 bases. The V end lost 3 bases, the J end lost 2 bases, and 13 bases lay between the germline ends. Germline assignment: CDR1 LNHDA and CDR2 SQIVND (reference sequence). The CDR3 runs to 15 residues. CDR3 protein: CASSIRPGANTEAFF. The CDR3 DNA follows: TGTGCCAGTAGTATTAGGCCTGGGGCTAACACTGAAGCTTTCTTT.

The chain couples TRBV11-2 to TRBJ2-5, with TRBD2 identical over 7 bases. V lost 5 bases, J lost 1 base, and 10 bases stayed unmatched. CDR1 and CDR2 (germline): SGHAT, FQNNGV. CDR3 length: 16 residues. CDR3 coding DNA: TGTGCCAGCAGCGTAGCGACTAGGGAGGGCCAAGAGACCCAGTACTTC. Its translation is CASSVATREGQETQYF.

The chain recombines TRBV4-1 with TRBJ1-2, with a tentative D call TRBD1 (5 bases). V was pared by 6 bases and J by 3 bases, with 17 bases between. This CDR3 comprises 15 residues. Germline CDR1 is MGHRA and CDR2 is YSYEKL. CDR3 residues: CASRPRGAGDYGYTF. For the CDR3, the DNA is TGCGCCAGCAGACCTAGGGGTGCAGGCGACTATGGCTACACCTTC.

The count of this clone is one. The chain uses TRBV7-6 and TRBJ1-2; D might be TRBD1 (5 bases). There are 10 residues in the CDR3. The germline CDR1 and CDR2 sequences are SGHVS and FNYEAQ. V lost 5 bases, J lost 13 bases, and 11 bases lay in between. The CDR3 nucleotides read TGTGCCAGCAGCCCCGTTAGGGGCACCTTC. Protein product: CASSPVRGTF.

This sequence joins TRBV18 and TRBJ2-3; unclear D gene. CDR1 KGHSH and CDR2 LQKENI come from the germline V gene. CDR3 length: 13 amino acids. Trimming removed 6 bases at V and 4 bases at J, with 11 bases between. Written as DNA, the CDR3 is TGTGCCAGCTCGCAGAATGTCCCAGATACGCAGTATTTT. Translating it yields CASSQNVPDTQYF.

This clone has just one count. This chain uses TRBV5-1 with TRBJ2-1; TRBD1 might be the D (6 bases). The CDR3 spans 13 residues. V was clipped by 3 bases and J by 3 bases, with 7 bases between them. Germline CDR1 is SGHRS and CDR2 is YFSETQ. For the CDR3, the DNA is TGCGCCAGCAGCTCGGACAGCTACAATGAGCAGTTCTTC. Translation gives CASSSDSYNEQFF.

The chain recombines TRBV6-6 with TRBJ1-6; TRBD1 is a possible D gene (6 bases). The germline V and J ends were trimmed by 5 bases and 19 bases, with 24 bases remaining between them. The CDR3 is 14 residues long. The germline V gene has CDR1 MNHNY and CDR2 SVGAGI (reference sequence). The CDR3 DNA reads as TGTGCCAGCAGTCCCCGCTCGGCCCCGGACCAGGGGCACTTT. It yields the protein CASSPRSAPDQGHF.

This sequence joins TRBV30 and TRBJ1-5; 7 positions agree with TRBD1. Germline CDR1 GTSNPN, CDR2 SVGIG (reference sequence). V dropped 1 base and J dropped 6; count of bases not matched to a gene: 6. The CDR3 contains 14 residues. In DNA, the CDR3 is TGTGCCTGGAGTGCCGGGACAGCGCCTCAGCCCCAGCATTTT. Amino acid sequence: CAWSAGTAPQPQHF.

This rearrangement joins TRBV24-1 to TRBJ2-5; D uncertain. Trimming cost V 3 bases and J 3 bases, with 7 bases left between them. CDR1 KGHDR and CDR2 SFDVKD come from the germline V gene. The CDR3 has 13 residues. The CDR3 loop reads CATSDPQKETQYF. CDR3 bases: TGTGCCACCAGTGATCCCCAAAAAGAGACCCAGTACTTC.

The chain is built from TRBV23-1 and TRBJ1-6; 7 nucleotides align to TRBD1. TRBV23-1 is labeled an ORF, and its function is uncertain. The CDR3 runs 20 residues. Trimming removed 0 bases from V and 2 bases from J; junction bases left unmatched: 13. CDR3 amino acids: CASSQSPFTGDIAYNSPLHF. The CDR3 nucleotides read TGCGCCAGCAGTCAATCCCCCTTCACAGGGGATATCGCCTATAATTCACCCCTCCACTTT.

The rearrangement links TRBV12-5 to TRBJ1-5; no clear D. Trimming cost V 6 bases and J 4 bases, with 7 bases left between them. The germline gives CDR1 LGHNT, CDR2 FRNRAP. The CDR3 loop spans 12 amino acids. The CDR3 nucleotides read TGTGCTAGTGGGCGGGATAATCAGCCCCAGCATTTT. Its protein is CASGRDNQPQHF.

This clone was counted a few times. The rearrangement joins TRBV19 to TRBJ1-5; 7 bases match TRBD1. The germline V gene encodes CDR1 LNHDA and CDR2 SQIVND (reference sequence). CDR3 length equals 13 residues. V shed 5 bases and J 8 bases; nucleotides not matched to a gene: 6. The CDR3 DNA is TGTGCCAGTAGTCGAGGGACAGATAAGCCCCAGCATTTT. It is translated as CASSRGTDKPQHF.

This clone was detected ten times or more. The chain recombines TRBV6-5 with TRBJ1-5; D ambiguous. The V end was cut by 5 bases, the J end by 7 bases, with 18 bases between. CDR1 is MNHEY and CDR2 is SVGAGI in the germline V gene. This CDR3 spans 15 amino acids. DNA of the CDR3: TGTGCCAGCAGTACTCAAACTGGTATTAACCAGCCCCAGCATTTT. Translated: CASSTQTGINQPQHF.

The rearrangement joins TRBV3-1 (or the pseudogene TRBV3-2) to TRBJ2-7; 9 nucleotides line up with TRBD1. V lost 4 bases, J lost 3 bases, and 1 base stayed unmatched. CDR1 is LGHDT and CDR2 is YNNKEL in the germline V gene (reference sequence). This CDR3 spans 13 amino acids. For the CDR3, the DNA is TGTGCCAGCAGCCCGGGACAGGGCTACGAGCAGTACTTC. It codes for CASSPGQGYEQYF.